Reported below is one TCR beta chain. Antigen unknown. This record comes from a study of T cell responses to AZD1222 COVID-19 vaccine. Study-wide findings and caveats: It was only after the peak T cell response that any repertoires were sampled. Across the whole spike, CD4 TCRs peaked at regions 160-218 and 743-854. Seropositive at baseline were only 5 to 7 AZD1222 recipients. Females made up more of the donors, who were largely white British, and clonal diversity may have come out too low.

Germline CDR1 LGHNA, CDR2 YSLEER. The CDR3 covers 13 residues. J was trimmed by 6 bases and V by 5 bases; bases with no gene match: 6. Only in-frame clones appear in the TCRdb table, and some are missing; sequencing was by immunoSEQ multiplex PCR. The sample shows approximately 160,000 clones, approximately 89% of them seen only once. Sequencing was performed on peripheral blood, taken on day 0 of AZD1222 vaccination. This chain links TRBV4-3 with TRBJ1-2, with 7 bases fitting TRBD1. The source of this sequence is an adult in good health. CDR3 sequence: CASSLRQGDGYTF. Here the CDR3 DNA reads TGCGCCAGCAGCTTACGGCAGGGGGATGGCTACACCTTC.